This passage covers 14 T cell receptor beta chains from one sample sequenced in a study of shared clonotypes between healthy human individuals. The assay was immunoSEQ multiplex PCR, and TCRdb's table has in-frame clones only and misses some. The repertoire holds some 2.4 million clones, with more than 85% as singletons. Input material: naive CD4+ T cells from PBMCs. As for subset: CD45RA+ positively selected. The receptors were gathered from a man between 18 and 35 years old in good health. Some clones in this sample may be carry-over from other donors' samples.

Comments on this clone: The identical CDR3 is also encoded by other nucleotide sequences in the sample. J is TRBJ1-2 and V is TRBV27, with 7 bases identical to TRBD1. CDR3 length: 13 residues. J lost 5 bases, V lost 5 bases, and 5 bases had no gene match. CDR1 is MNHEY, CDR2 SMNVEV, per germline (reference sequence). CDR3 DNA: TGTGCCAGCAGTCGGACAGGAGCATATGGCTACACCTTC. The encoded protein is CASSRTGAYGYTF.

The chain employs TRBV27 and TRBJ2-1, with D maybe TRBD2 (6 bases). The V end was cut by 7 bases, the J end by 9 bases, with 16 bases between. The germline V gene has CDR1 MNHEY and CDR2 SMNVEV (reference sequence). This CDR3 contains 13 residues. The CDR3: CASTSAGGSEQFF. The DNA for the CDR3 is TGTGCCAGCACCTCGGCCGGGGGTAGTGAGCAGTTCTTC.

In its sample, this clone was seen once. The chain carries TRBV7-2 and TRBJ2-6; D gene unclear. This CDR3 is built from 16 residues. Germline-derived CDR1 and CDR2 are SGHTA and FQGNSA. V dropped 5 bases and J dropped 0 bases, with 11 bases sitting between them. The CDR3: CASSPTRSSGANVLTF. CDR3 DNA sequence: TGTGCCAGCAGCCCTACACGGAGCTCTGGGGCCAACGTCCTGACTTTC.

The chain recombines TRBV19 with TRBJ2-2; TRBD1 matches at 9 bases. Looked up from germline, CDR1 is LNHDA and CDR2 is SQIVND (reference sequence). The CDR3 extends over 15 amino acids. Germline trimming cut 6 bases from V and 6 bases from J; bases unmatched to any gene: 8. CDR3 bases: TGTGCCAGTAGCAGAGACAGGGGGTCCTCCGGGGAGCTGTTTTTT. Protein: CASSRDRGSSGELFF.

The chain recombines TRBV6-1 with TRBJ1-2, with TRBD1 identical over 11 bases. The CDR3 runs 15 residues. Germline assignment: CDR1 MNHNS and CDR2 SASEGT. With 4 bases clipped from V and 8 bases from J, the junction kept 9 bases outside the gene matches. The CDR3 DNA sequence: TGTGCCAGCAGTGTAATTGGACAGGGGGCCCAGGGCTACACCTTC. This sequence encodes CASSVIGQGAQGYTF.

The rearrangement links TRBV11-2 to TRBJ2-5, with D maybe TRBD1 (5 bases). Germline lookup yields CDR1 SGHAT and CDR2 FQNNGV. The CDR3 totals 16 residues. V was shortened by 3 bases and J by 1 base, with 15 bases between the two germline ends. The CDR3 nucleotides read TGTGCCAGCAGCTTGGGGCCAACCCGGTTCCAAGAGACCCAGTACTTC. Translated: CASSLGPTRFQETQYF.

The rearrangement links TRBV7-8 to TRBJ1-2; no definite D call. This CDR3 region has 15 residues. CDR1 is SGHVS, CDR2 FQNEAQ, per germline. Trimming shortened V by 5 bases and J by 0 bases, and 13 bases separated the two germline ends. This CDR3 is CASSPRLQTNYGYTF. The DNA for the CDR3 is TGTGCCAGCAGCCCCAGACTGCAAACTAACTATGGCTACACCTTC.

V and J are TRBV29-1 and TRBJ2-3; 9 nucleotides line up with TRBD2. CDR1 SQVTM and CDR2 ANQGSEA come from the germline V gene. The CDR3 spans 15 residues. Trimming removed 6 bases from V and 0 bases from J; junction bases left unmatched: 7. As DNA, the CDR3 is TGCAGCGTCGTTGGACTAGCGAGTAGCACAGATACGCAGTATTTT. Encoded protein: CSVVGLASSTDTQYF.

The rearrangement uses TRBV14 and TRBJ2-7; D gene ambiguous. Germline V lookup: CDR1 SGHDN, CDR2 FVKESK. V was clipped by 1 base and J by 1 base, with 20 bases between them. This CDR3 has 18 amino acids. Here the CDR3 reads CASSQGNGPIGGSYEQYF. For the CDR3, the DNA is TGTGCCAGCAGCCAAGGGAACGGACCCATAGGTGGGTCCTACGAGCAGTACTTC.

This chain connects TRBV18 to TRBJ2-1, with 10 bases matching TRBD2. After removal of 5 bases from V and 8 bases from J, the junction contained 6 bases not matched to a gene. CDR3 length: 14 amino acids. Germline V gene data show CDR1 as KGHSH and CDR2 as LQKENI. CDR3 amino acids: CASSTPSGSYEQFF. In nucleotides, the CDR3 is TGTGCCAGCTCAACCCCTAGCGGGAGCTATGAGCAGTTCTTC. Complete variable domain (other parts from reference TRBV18 and TRBJ2-1): NAGVMQNPRHLVRRRGQEARLRCSPMKGHSHVYWYRQLPEEGLKFMVYLQKENIIDESGMPKERFSAEFPKEGPSILRIQQVVRGDSAAYFCASSTPSGSYEQFFGPGTRLTVL.

V and J are TRBV6-6 and TRBJ2-7; a possible D gene is TRBD1 (6 bases). V was cut by 0 bases and J by 4 bases, with 16 bases left in between. Per germline, CDR1 MNHNY and CDR2 SVGAGI (reference sequence). The CDR3 totals 16 residues. The CDR3 DNA sequence: TGTGCCAGCAGTTACTCTCATGGGGGCTCGGGGTACGAGCAGTACTTC. Residues: CASSYSHGGSGYEQYF.

The chain has TRBV23-1 and TRBJ1-5; D may be TRBD1 (5 bases). TRBV23-1 counts as an open reading frame of uncertain function. V shed 0 bases and J shed 0 bases, with 15 bases lying between them. There are 18 residues in the CDR3. CDR3: CASSQSGGTPFSNQPQHF. The CDR3 DNA follows: TGCGCCAGCAGTCAATCGGGGGGGACCCCTTTTAGCAATCAGCCCCAGCATTTT.

About this clone itself: Sequence at one end of the junction differs from germline and may be a read error. CDR3 amino acids: CASSEGLAGGFYTQYF. CDR3 DNA sequence: TGTGCCAGCAGCGAAGGACTAGCGGGAGGGTTTTATACGCAGTATTTT. The J gene is TRBJ2-3, the V gene TRBV2; 15 bases fit TRBD2. This CDR3 is 16 amino acids long. Germline assignment: CDR1 SNHLY and CDR2 FYNNEI.

V gene TRBV28 combines with J gene TRBJ2-1; D ambiguous. The CDR3 extends over 16 amino acids. The V and J ends lost 3 bases and 0 bases respectively, with 12 bases between them. CDR1 is MDHEN and CDR2 is SYDVKM in the germline V gene. CDR3: CASSLVRRSSYNEQFF. The CDR3 nucleotides read TGTGCCAGCAGTTTGGTAAGGCGTAGCTCCTACAATGAGCAGTTCTTC.